The table lists the clone carrying this T cell receptor (beta chain) with many counts. Trimming pared 5 bases from V and 1 base from J, leaving 14 bases between. The CDR3 sequence is 15 residues long. Germline values: CDR1 MNHEY, CDR2 SMNVEV (reference sequence). The sample comes from a study of T-cell reconstitution after alpha-beta-depleted transplantation in children. The authors prepared the TCRbeta library with unique molecular identifiers. TCRdb redid the calling of the PCR reads with MiXCR, one entry per CDR3 protein. The sample yields around 200,000 distinct CDR3 sequences, around 7% seen once.

This TCR came from a human donor who donated a stem cell graft to a child with Wiskott-Aldrich syndrome. Here the sequenced sample was PBMCs from the stem cell graft donor, taken from the stem cell graft. The chain recombines TRBV27 with TRBJ1-2; a possible D gene is TRBD1 (6 bases). The CDR3 protein is CASSPRGQVNYGYTF. CDR3 DNA: TGTGCCAGCAGTCCCAGGGGTCAGGTTAACTATGGCTACACCTTC.